This T cell receptor beta chain was documented in a study of T cells in localized non-small cell lung cancer. The germline gives CDR1 SGHNT, CDR2 YENEEA. J was trimmed by 7 bases and V by 5 bases; bases with no gene match: 14. The CDR3 length is 18 residues. Libraries were prepared by immunoSEQ multiplex PCR; TCRdb keeps only in-frame clonotypes and omits some of them. The sample consists of over 1,500 clones, 24% of them appearing once. This clone rates as large. This clonotype was obtained from a male donor aged 60 or over with stage II squamous cell lung carcinoma. The chain joins TRBV11-3 to TRBJ2-1; 13 positions agree with TRBD2. Sequenced material: normal lung tissue next to the tumor, taken before any cancer treatment. Here the CDR3 reads CASSPKERTSGRENEQFF. The CDR3 DNA follows: TGTGCCAGCAGCCCCAAAGAAAGGACTAGCGGGAGAGAAAATGAGCAGTTCTTC.